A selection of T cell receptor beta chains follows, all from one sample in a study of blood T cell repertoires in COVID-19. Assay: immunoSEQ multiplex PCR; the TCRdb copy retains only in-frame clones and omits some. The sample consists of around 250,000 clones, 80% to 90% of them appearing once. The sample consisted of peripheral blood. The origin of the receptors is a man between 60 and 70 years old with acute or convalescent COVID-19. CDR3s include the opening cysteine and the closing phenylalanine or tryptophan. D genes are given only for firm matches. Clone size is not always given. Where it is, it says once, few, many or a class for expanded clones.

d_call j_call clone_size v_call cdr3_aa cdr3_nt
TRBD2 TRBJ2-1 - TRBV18 CASSPGTTTYNEQFF TGTGCCAGCTCACCAGGGACTACAACCTACAATGAGCAGTTCTTC
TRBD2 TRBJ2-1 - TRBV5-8 CASSSSTSASYNEQFF TGTGCCAGCAGCTCTTCAACTAGCGCTTCCTACAATGAGCAGTTCTTC
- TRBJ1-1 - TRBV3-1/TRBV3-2 CASSQEPQDTEAFF TGTGCCAGCAGCCAAGAACCGCAGGACACTGAAGCTTTCTTT
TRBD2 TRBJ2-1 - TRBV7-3 CASSSRTSGTYNEQFF TGTGCCAGCAGCTCCCGGACTAGCGGGACCTACAATGAGCAGTTCTTC
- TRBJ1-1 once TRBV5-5 CASSLVPGNTEAFF TGTGCCAGCAGCCTGGTGCCGGGAAACACTGAAGCTTTCTTT
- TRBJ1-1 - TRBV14 CASSRARGFGTEAFF TGTGCCAGCAGCCGCGCTCGAGGTTTTGGCACTGAAGCTTTCTTT
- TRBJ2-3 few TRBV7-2 CASSLFSGGTDTQYF TGTGCCAGCAGCTTATTCTCGGGGGGCACAGATACGCAGTATTTT
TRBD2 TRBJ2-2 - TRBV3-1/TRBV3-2 CGTGGITGELFF TGTGGGACGGGAGGGATCACCGGGGAGCTGTTTTTT
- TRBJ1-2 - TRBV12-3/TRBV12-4 CASSLGARKGYTF TGTGCCAGCAGTTTAGGGGCCCGTAAGGGCTACACCTTC
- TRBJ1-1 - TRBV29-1 CSGKQAMNTEAFF TGCAGCGGTAAACAGGCAATGAACACTGAAGCTTTCTTT
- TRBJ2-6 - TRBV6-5 CASSGNGANVLTF TGTGCCAGCAGCGGGAACGGGGCCAACGTCCTGACTTTC
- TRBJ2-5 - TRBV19 CASRGQSRETQYF TGTGCCAGTAGAGGACAGTCTCGGGAGACCCAGTACTTC
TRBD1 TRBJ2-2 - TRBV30 CAWYRDRRITGELFF TGTGCCTGGTACCGGGACAGGCGGATCACCGGGGAGCTGTTTTTT
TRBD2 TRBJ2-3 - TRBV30 CAWNAELAGSADTQYF TGTGCCTGGAACGCGGAACTAGCGGGAAGCGCAGATACGCAGTATTTT
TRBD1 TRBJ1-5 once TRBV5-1 CASSLTGGSNQPQHF TGCGCCAGCAGCTTGACAGGGGGGAGCAATCAGCCCCAGCATTTT
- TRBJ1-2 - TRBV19 CASSTLRGNGYYGYTF TGTGCCAGTAGTACACTAAGGGGGAACGGTTACTATGGCTACACCTTC
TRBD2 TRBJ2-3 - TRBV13 CASSFRSGITDTQYF TGTGCCAGCAGCTTCCGAAGCGGGATTACAGATACGCAGTATTTT
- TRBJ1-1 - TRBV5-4 CASSIRGMNTEAFF TGTGCCAGCAGCATAAGGGGCATGAACACTGAAGCTTTCTTT
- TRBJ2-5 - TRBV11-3 CASSLGQETQYF TGTGCCAGCAGCTTGGGGCAGGAGACCCAGTACTTC
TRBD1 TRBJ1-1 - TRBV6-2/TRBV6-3 CASSYFFSPGQGLPEAFF TGTGCCAGCAGTTACTTCTTTTCACCGGGACAGGGATTACCTGAAGCTTTCTTT
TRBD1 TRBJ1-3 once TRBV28 CASSLRGPGNTIYF TGTGCCAGCAGTTTAAGGGGGCCTGGAAACACCATATATTTT
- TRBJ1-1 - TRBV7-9 CASSFVRGAEAFF TGTGCCAGCAGCTTCGTCCGAGGCGCTGAAGCTTTCTTT
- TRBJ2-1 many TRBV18 CASSPIRGEAYNEQFF TGTGCCAGCTCACCGATACGCGGGGAAGCCTACAATGAGCAGTTCTTC
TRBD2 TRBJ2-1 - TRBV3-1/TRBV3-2 CASSLYGEGLNEQFF TGTGCCAGCAGCCTTTACGGGGAGGGCCTTAATGAGCAGTTCTTC
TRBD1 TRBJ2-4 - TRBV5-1 CASSSQGSIQYF TGCGCCAGCAGCTCACAGGGGAGCATTCAGTACTTC